This TCR beta chain originates from a study of T cells in Graves' hyperthyroidism and ophthalmopathy. Hyperthyroidism was newly diagnosed in patients aged 18 to 65 (duration under 2 months). Criteria for exclusion of patients were uncontrolled infection, other autoimmune disease, pregnancy or lactation. Diagnostic decisions used clinical symptoms, serum thyroxine and TRAb, thyroid ultrasound and orbital computed tomography. Germline-derived CDR1 and CDR2 are LNHNV and YYDKDF (reference sequence). Trimming took off 3 bases at V and 0 bases at J, with 6 bases between the two ends. The CDR3 is 15 residues long. In regard to this clonotype: Its antigen is still unknown.

Study findings and constraints: Ophthalmopathy was separated from stable hyperthyroidism by a 13 V-J model.

Amplification targeted TCR beta CDR3 regions from RNA transcripts. In the first-round RT-PCR of the TCR CDR3, the HTBI primer set was used. In TCRdb, the multiplex PCR reads were re-called with MiXCR into one record per CDR3 protein. The repertoire holds 750,000 to 900,000 distinct CDR3 sequences, with roughly 37% as singletons. Material for sequencing was blood. This receptor was obtained from a man between 18 and 29 years old with Graves' hyperthyroidism. The chain carries TRBV15 and TRBJ2-6; D unclear. As DNA, the CDR3 is TGTGCCACCAGCAGTGACAACTCTGGGGCCAACGTCCTGACTTTC. It is translated as CATSSDNSGANVLTF.